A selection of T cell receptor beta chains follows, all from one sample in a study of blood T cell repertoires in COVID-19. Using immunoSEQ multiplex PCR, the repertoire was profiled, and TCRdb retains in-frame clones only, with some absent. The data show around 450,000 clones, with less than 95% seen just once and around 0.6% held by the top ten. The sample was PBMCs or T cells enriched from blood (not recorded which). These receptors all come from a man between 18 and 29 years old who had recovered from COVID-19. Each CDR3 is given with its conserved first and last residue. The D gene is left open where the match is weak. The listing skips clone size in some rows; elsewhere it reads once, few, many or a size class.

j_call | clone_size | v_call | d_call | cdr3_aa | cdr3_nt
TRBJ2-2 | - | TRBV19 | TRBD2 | CASSIESPSGGAANTGELFF | TGTGCCAGTAGTATAGAATCCCCTAGCGGGGGGGCGGCGAACACCGGGGAGCTGTTTTTT
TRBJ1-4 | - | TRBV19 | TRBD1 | CASGRGTAPSNREKLFF | TGTGCCAGTGGCCGCGGGACAGCGCCAAGCAATCGGGAAAAACTGTTTTTT
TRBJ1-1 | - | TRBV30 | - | CAWSLTDTEAFF | TGTGCCTGGAGTTTGACAGACACTGAAGCTTTCTTT
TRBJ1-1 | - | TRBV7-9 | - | CASTLQTGVNTEAFF | TGTGCCAGCACCTTACAGACAGGCGTCAACACTGAAGCTTTCTTT
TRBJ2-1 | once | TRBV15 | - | CATSRDLGADRLSYNEQFF | TGTGCCACCAGCAGAGATCTAGGAGCAGACCGCCTCTCCTACAATGAGCAGTTCTTC
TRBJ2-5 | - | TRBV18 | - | CASSPGHPETQYF | TGTGCCAGCTCACCCGGACATCCAGAGACCCAGTACTTC
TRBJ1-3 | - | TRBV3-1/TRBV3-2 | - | CASSQVERGLFGNTIYF | TGTGCCAGCAGCCAAGTAGAAAGGGGATTATTTGGAAACACCATATATTTT
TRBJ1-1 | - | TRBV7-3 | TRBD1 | CASSPSGGTEAFF | TGTGCCAGCAGTCCGTCAGGGGGCACTGAAGCTTTCTTT
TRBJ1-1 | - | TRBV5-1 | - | CASSLSSGRGVNTEAFF | TGCGCCAGCAGCTTAAGTTCGGGACGGGGGGTGAACACTGAAGCTTTCTTT
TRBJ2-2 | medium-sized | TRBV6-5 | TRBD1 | CASSQGTGGTGELFF | TGTGCCAGCAGCCAAGGGACAGGGGGGACCGGGGAGCTGTTTTTT
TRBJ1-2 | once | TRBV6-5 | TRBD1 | CAITGANYGYTF | TGTGCCATTACAGGGGCTAACTATGGCTACACCTTC
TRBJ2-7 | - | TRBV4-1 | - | CASSQAGGAAGEQYF | TGCGCCAGCAGCCAAGCCGGCGGGGCCGCCGGCGAGCAGTACTTC
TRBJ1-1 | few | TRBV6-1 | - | CASSERWGGTEAFF | TGTGCCAGCAGTGAAAGGTGGGGGGGTACTGAAGCTTTCTTT
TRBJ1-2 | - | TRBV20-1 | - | CSASEDSLNYGYTF | TGCAGTGCTAGTGAGGACAGTCTTAACTATGGCTACACCTTC
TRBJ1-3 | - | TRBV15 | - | CATSRDRGTGNTIYF | TGTGCCACCAGCAGAGATCGGGGTACTGGAAACACCATATATTTT
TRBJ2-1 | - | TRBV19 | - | CASSTPSVAYNEQFF | TGTGCCAGTAGTACGCCGTCGGTAGCGTACAATGAGCAGTTCTTC
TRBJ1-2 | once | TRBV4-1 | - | CASSQGRGYTF | TGCGCCAGCAGCCAGGGGCGGGGCTACACCTTC
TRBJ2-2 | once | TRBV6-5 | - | CASSRGVNTGELFF | TGTGCCAGCAGTCGGGGAGTGAACACCGGGGAGCTGTTTTTT
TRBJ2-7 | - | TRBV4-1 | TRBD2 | CASSPLGGGRLSYEQYF | TGCGCCAGCAGCCCGCTGGGTGGCGGGAGATTGTCCTACGAGCAGTACTTC
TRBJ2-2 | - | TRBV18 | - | CASSPLLAVSGGELFF | TGTGCCAGCTCACCACTGCTCGCTGTGAGTGGCGGGGAGCTGTTTTTT
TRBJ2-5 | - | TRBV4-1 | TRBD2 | CASSPLASGGAEKTQYF | TGCGCCAGCAGCCCCTTGGCTAGCGGGGGGGCCGAGAAGACCCAGTACTTC
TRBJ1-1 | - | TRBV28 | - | CASRENRVNTEAFF | TGTGCCAGCAGGGAAAACAGGGTTAATACTGAAGCTTTCTTT
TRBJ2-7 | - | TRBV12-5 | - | CASGLSRADEQYF | TGTGCTAGTGGTTTGTCCAGGGCCGACGAGCAGTACTTC
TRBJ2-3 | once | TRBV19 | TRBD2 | CASSIDLTGTSGKTDTQYF | TGTGCCAGTAGTATAGACCTTACCGGGACTAGCGGGAAGACAGATACGCAGTATTTT
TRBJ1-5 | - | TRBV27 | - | CASSSYRDTFSGNQPQHF | TGTGCCAGCAGTTCCTACCGGGACACCTTCTCGGGCAATCAGCCCCAGCATTTT
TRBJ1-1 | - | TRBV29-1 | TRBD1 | CSVGLHTGQGAIF | TGCAGCGTGGGACTTCATACGGGACAGGGGGCAATCTTT
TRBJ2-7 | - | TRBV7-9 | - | CASSLAQEHEQYF | TGTGCCAGCAGCTTAGCGCAGGAACACGAGCAGTACTTC
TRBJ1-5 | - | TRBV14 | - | CASRSPQITNQPQHF | TGTGCCAGCAGATCACCACAAATTACGAATCAGCCCCAGCATTTT
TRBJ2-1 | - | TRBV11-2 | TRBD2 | CASSLEGGSGFSEQFF | TGTGCCAGCAGCTTAGAGGGCGGGAGTGGTTTCAGTGAGCAGTTCTTC
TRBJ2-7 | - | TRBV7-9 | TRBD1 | CASSPWDRVNEQYF | TGTGCCAGCAGCCCCTGGGACAGAGTCAATGAGCAGTACTTC
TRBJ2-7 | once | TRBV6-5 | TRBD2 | CASSLSGRGTYEQYF | TGTGCCAGCAGCCTCAGCGGGAGGGGCACCTACGAGCAGTACTTC
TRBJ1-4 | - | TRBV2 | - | CASSGLPNKKLFF | TGTGCCAGCAGTGGACTCCCGAATAAAAAACTGTTTTTT
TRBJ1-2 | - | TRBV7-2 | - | CASSLARSQGLSGYTF | TGTGCCAGCAGCTTAGCGCGTAGCCAGGGGTTAAGCGGCTACACCTTC
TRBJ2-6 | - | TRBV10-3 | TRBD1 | CAIAGQAGANVLTF | TGTGCCATCGCCGGACAGGCTGGGGCCAACGTCCTGACTTTC
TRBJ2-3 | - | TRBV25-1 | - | CASSGTYTDTQYF | TGTGCCAGCAGTGGCACCTACACAGATACGCAGTATTTT
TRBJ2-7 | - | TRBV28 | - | CASSLPSGFTYEQYF | TGTGCCAGCAGTTTACCCAGCGGTTTTACCTACGAGCAGTACTTC
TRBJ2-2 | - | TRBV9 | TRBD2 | CASSVAASGTRGGELFF | TGTGCCAGCAGCGTAGCGGCTAGCGGGACCCGGGGCGGGGAGCTGTTTTTT
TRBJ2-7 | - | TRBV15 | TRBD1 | CATSSRDRGTYEQYF | TGTGCCACCAGCAGCCGGGACAGGGGGACATACGAGCAGTACTTC
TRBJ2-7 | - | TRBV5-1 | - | CASSLAQVGSYEQYF | TGCGCCAGCAGCTTGGCACAGGTTGGCTCCTACGAGCAGTACTTC
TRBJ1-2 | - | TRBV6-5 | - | CASSRGGMRGYTF | TGTGCCAGCAGCAGGGGCGGCATGCGAGGCTACACCTTC
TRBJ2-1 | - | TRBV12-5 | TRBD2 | CASGLILAGGGNEQFF | TGTGCTAGTGGTTTGATTCTAGCGGGAGGAGGAAATGAGCAGTTCTTC
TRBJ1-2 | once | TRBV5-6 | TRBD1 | CASSFAPPAGGHGYTF | TGTGCCAGCAGCTTTGCCCCCCCCGCAGGGGGCCATGGCTACACCTTC
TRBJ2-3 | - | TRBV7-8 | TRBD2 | CASSAWAGLARDTQYF | TGTGCCAGCAGCGCGTGGGCGGGACTAGCAAGAGATACGCAGTATTTT
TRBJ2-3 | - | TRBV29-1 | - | CSVEGERGKHTDTQYF | TGCAGCGTTGAAGGAGAGAGAGGGAAACACACAGATACGCAGTATTTT
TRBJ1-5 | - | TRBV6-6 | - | CASSLGRVYSNQPQHF | TGTGCCAGCAGTTTGGGCAGGGTGTATAGCAATCAGCCCCAGCATTTT
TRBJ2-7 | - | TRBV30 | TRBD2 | CAWKEREVSYEQYF | TGTGCCTGGAAGGAGCGGGAGGTCTCCTACGAGCAGTACTTC
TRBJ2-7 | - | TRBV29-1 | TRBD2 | CSVEEEAGGSYEQYF | TGCAGCGTTGAAGAGGAGGCGGGGGGCTCCTACGAGCAGTACTTC
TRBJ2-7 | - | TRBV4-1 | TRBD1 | CASSPDRGTYEQYF | TGCGCCAGCAGCCCGGACAGGGGGACCTACGAGCAGTACTTC
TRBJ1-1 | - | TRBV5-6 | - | CASSLRGNTEAFF | TGTGCCAGCAGCTTAAGGGGGAACACTGAAGCTTTCTTT
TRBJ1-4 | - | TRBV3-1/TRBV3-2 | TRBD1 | CASSSRRTGNNEKLFF | TGTGCCAGCAGCTCACGGAGGACAGGGAACAATGAAAAACTGTTTTTT
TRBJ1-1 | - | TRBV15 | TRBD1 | CATSGRDRGNQDSAFF | TGTGCCACCAGCGGTAGGGACAGGGGGAACCAAGACTCAGCTTTCTTT
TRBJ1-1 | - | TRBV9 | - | CASSVALETEAFF | TGTGCCAGCAGCGTAGCTTTGGAGACTGAAGCTTTCTTT
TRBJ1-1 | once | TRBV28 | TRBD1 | CASSRQGPNTEAFF | TGTGCCAGCAGCCGACAGGGGCCGAACACTGAAGCTTTCTTT